One and the same sample provided the 13 T cell receptor beta chains below, sequenced in a study of tumor-infiltrating lymphocytes in primary liver carcinoma. Total RNA amounting to roughly 450 ng was the source from which TCR beta cDNA was made with a constant-region primer. Three-round nested multiplex PCR performed with slightly modified ARM-PCR produced the TCR beta libraries. Rounds one and two of PCR, each of roughly 10 cycles, were primed with TRBV1-TRBV30 forward primers and a C-beta reverse primer. TCRdb independently ran MiXCR on the multiplex PCR reads; one entry per CDR3 protein. The top ten clones hold about 6.3% of a sample with 300,000 to 350,000 distinct CDR3 sequences, 65% of them seen once. Extraction also yielded germline DNA, while blood RNA was obtained from unsorted whole blood. Sample: peripheral blood. The source is a man aged 35 to 55 with primary liver carcinoma and hepatitis B virus infection.

This clonotype was counted a single time. This may stem from a read error, because a much larger clone lies one nucleotide away. The chain recombines TRBV12-3 or TRBV12-4 with TRBJ2-3; D gene ambiguous. The CDR3 runs to 13 residues. CDR3 sequence (DNA): TGTGCCACCTCCACCATTAGCATAGATACGCAGTATTTT. Translated, it gives CATSTISIDTQYF.

The V gene is TRBV11-1, the J gene TRBJ2-1, with 11 bases lining up with TRBD2. Germline CDR1 SGHAT, CDR2 FQDESV (reference sequence). V was pared by 5 bases and J by 3 bases, with 9 bases of the junction left unmatched. The CDR3 has 17 residues. The CDR3: CASSEETSGTFYNEQFF. The CDR3 bases are TGTGCCAGCAGCGAGGAGACTAGCGGGACATTCTACAATGAGCAGTTCTTC. Looking up the rest from reference TRBV11-1 and TRBJ2-1 gives the full variable domain: EAEVAQSPRYKITEKSQAVAFWCDPISGHATLYWYRQILGQGPELLVQFQDESVVDDSQLPKDRFSAERLKGVDSTLKIQPAELGDSAMYLCASSEETSGTFYNEQFFGPGTRLTVL.

Notes on this clonotype: A read error may explain this, as a much larger clone is one base away. The chain uses TRBV11-2 and TRBJ1-2; maybe TRBD1 (5 bases). The CDR3 contains 15 residues. Germline CDR1 and CDR2: SGHAT and FQNNGV. V gave up 6 bases and J gave up 4 bases, with 18 bases separating them. CDR3 nucleotide sequence: TGTGCCAGCAGGACCTCGGTGGGGGGGGGCTATGGCTACACCTTC. Its translation is CASRTSVGGGYGYTF.

The chain links TRBV5-1 to TRBJ2-2; possibly TRBD1 or TRBD2 for D (6 bases each). This CDR3 is 14 amino acids long. From germline, CDR1 is SGHRS and CDR2 YFSETQ. The V end lost 2 bases, the J end lost 10 bases, and 15 bases lay between the germline ends. The CDR3 is CASSFQGGSVELFF. In DNA form, the CDR3 reads TGCGCCAGCAGCTTTCAAGGGGGGTCCGTGGAGCTGTTTTTT.

The chain links TRBV5-1 to TRBJ2-5, with D tentatively TRBD1 (5 bases). The CDR3 consists of 15 residues. V lost 2 bases and J 2 bases, leaving 13 bases between the germline ends. The germline CDR1 and CDR2 sequences are SGHRS and YFSETQ. The CDR3 DNA is TGCGCCAGCAGCTTTTACCAGGACACTCAAGAGACCCAGTACTTC. It is translated as CASSFYQDTQETQYF.

This rearrangement joins TRBV28 to TRBJ2-7; D possibly matches TRBD1 or TRBD2 (5 bases each). Germline V gene lookup returns CDR1 MDHEN and CDR2 SYDVKM. V lost 5 bases and J 6 bases, leaving 23 bases between the germline ends. The CDR3 has 16 residues. As DNA, the CDR3 is TGTGCCAGCAGTCCCTCGGGGCAGGGTCGTCGGGGCGAGCAGTACTTC. Its translation: CASSPSGQGRRGEQYF. The entire variable domain, with the rest obtained from reference TRBV28 and TRBJ2-7, is as follows: DVKVTQSSRYLVKRTGEKVFLECVQDMDHENMFWYRQDPGLGLRLIYFSYDVKMKEKGDIPEGYSVSREKKERFSLILESASTNQTSMYLCASSPSGQGRRGEQYFGPGTRLTVT.

Remarks on this clonotype: One base away lies a much larger clone, so this may be a sequencing read error. This rearrangement joins TRBV6-5 to TRBJ1-1; D unclear. Germline values: CDR1 MNHEY, CDR2 SVGAGI. CDR3 length: 11 residues. V was shortened by 7 bases and J by 11 bases, with 14 bases between the two germline ends. CDR3 DNA: TGTGCCAGCATTTATGAAGGGCGTGCTTTCTTT. This codes for CASIYEGRAFF.

This sequence joins TRBV6-2 or TRBV6-3 and TRBJ2-3; D is undetermined. The CDR3 is made up of 13 amino acids. The ends were cut back, 5 bases at V and 4 bases at J, with 10 bases in the middle. Germline CDR1 is MNHEY and CDR2 is SVGEGT. The CDR3 sequence: CASSQHPADTQYF. The DNA for the CDR3 is TGTGCCAGCAGTCAACACCCGGCAGATACGCAGTATTTT.

On this clonotype itself: A much larger clonotype is one base distant, so this may be a read error. Without the conserved terminal phenylalanine or tryptophan, this CDR3 likely stems from a read error. V is TRBV12-3 or TRBV12-4 and J is TRBJ2-1; D gene ambiguous. CDR3 length: 12 residues. The V and J ends lost 4 bases and 9 bases respectively, with 10 bases between them. As DNA, the CDR3 is TGTGCCAGCAGTTCGATTCAAAGTGAGCAGTTCGTC. Protein product: CASSSIQSEQFV.

A word on this clonotype: Since a much larger clone is just one base distant, this may be a read error. The CDR3, as DNA: TGTACCAGCAGCTTCGGGACAGGGGTGGACGAGCAGTACTTC. Residues: CTSSFGTGVDEQYF. The chain recombines TRBV5-6 with TRBJ2-7; 10 positions match TRBD1. CDR1 is SGHDT and CDR2 is YYEEEE in the germline V gene. CDR3 size: 14 residues. Using reference TRBV5-6 and TRBJ2-7 for the parts outside the CDR3, the full variable domain is DAGVTQSPTHLIKTRGQQVTLRCSPKSGHDTVSWYQQALGQGPQFIFQYYEEEERQRGNFPDRFSGHQFPNYSSELNVNALLLGDSALYLCTSSFGTGVDEQYFGPGTRLTVT.

In the case of this clonotype: This CDR3 fails to terminate in the conserved phenylalanine or tryptophan, so it likely reflects a read error. The CDR3 DNA sequence: TGTGCCAGTAGCCTAGGGACATATGAGACCCAGTACTAC. As protein: CASSLGTYETQYY. The rearrangement uses TRBV11-2 and TRBJ2-5, with a tentative D call TRBD1 (6 bases). Trimming pared 9 bases from V and 5 bases from J, leaving 16 bases between. Germline V CDR1 and CDR2: SGHAT, FQNNGV. The CDR3 loop spans 13 amino acids.

In regard to this clonotype: One end of the junction does not line up with germline, which may come from a read error. This chain connects TRBV11-2 to TRBJ2-3, with 14 bases lining up with TRBD2. There are 18 residues in the CDR3. Germline CDR1 reads SGHAT; CDR2 reads FQNNGV. Here the CDR3 DNA reads TGTGCCAGCAGCTTGTTCCCGGGACTAGCGGGAGTGTTAGATACGCAGTGTTTT. Translating it yields CASSLFPGLAGVLDTQCF.

This clonotype was found many times. The V and J genes are TRBV10-3 and TRBJ2-5; no firm D call. Germline V gene data show CDR1 as ENHRY and CDR2 as SYGVKD. V was pared by 3 bases and J by 7 bases, with 18 bases between. The CDR3 is 15 amino acids. For the CDR3, the DNA is TGTGCCATCAGTGACCAGAGGCCAGCATTCGGGACCCAGTACTTC. Translated: CAISDQRPAFGTQYF.